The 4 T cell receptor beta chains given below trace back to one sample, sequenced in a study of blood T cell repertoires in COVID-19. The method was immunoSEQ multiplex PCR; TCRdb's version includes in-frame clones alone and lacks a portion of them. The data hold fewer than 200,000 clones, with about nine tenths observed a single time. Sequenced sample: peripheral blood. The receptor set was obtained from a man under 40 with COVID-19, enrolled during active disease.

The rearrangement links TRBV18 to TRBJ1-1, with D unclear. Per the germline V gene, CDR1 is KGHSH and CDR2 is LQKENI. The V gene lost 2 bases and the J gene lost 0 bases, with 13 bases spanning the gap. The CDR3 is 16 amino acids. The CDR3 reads CASSPTNRRMNTEAFF. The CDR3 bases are TGTGCCAGCTCACCAACCAACAGACGCATGAACACTGAAGCTTTCTTT.

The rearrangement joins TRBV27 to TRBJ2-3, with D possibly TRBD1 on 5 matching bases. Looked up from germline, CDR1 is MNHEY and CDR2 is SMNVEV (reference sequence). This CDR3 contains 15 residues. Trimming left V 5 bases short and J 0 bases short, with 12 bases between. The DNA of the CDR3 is TGTGCCAGCAGTCACCGACCAGGGAGCACAGATACGCAGTATTTT. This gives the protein CASSHRPGSTDTQYF.

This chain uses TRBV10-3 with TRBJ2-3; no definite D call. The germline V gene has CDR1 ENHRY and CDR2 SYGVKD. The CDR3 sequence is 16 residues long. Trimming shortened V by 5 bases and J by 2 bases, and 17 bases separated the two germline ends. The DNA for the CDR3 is TGTGCCATCAGTCCCCTTGCGGAGTCCTTCACAGATACGCAGTATTTT. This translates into CAISPLAESFTDTQYF.

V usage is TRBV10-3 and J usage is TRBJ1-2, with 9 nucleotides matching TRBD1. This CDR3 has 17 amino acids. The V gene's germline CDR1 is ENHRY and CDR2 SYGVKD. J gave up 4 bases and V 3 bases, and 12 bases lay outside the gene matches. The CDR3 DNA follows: TGTGCCATCAGTGAAGGGACAGGGATTACTCTTACCTATGGCTACACCTTC. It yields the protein CAISEGTGITLTYGYTF.